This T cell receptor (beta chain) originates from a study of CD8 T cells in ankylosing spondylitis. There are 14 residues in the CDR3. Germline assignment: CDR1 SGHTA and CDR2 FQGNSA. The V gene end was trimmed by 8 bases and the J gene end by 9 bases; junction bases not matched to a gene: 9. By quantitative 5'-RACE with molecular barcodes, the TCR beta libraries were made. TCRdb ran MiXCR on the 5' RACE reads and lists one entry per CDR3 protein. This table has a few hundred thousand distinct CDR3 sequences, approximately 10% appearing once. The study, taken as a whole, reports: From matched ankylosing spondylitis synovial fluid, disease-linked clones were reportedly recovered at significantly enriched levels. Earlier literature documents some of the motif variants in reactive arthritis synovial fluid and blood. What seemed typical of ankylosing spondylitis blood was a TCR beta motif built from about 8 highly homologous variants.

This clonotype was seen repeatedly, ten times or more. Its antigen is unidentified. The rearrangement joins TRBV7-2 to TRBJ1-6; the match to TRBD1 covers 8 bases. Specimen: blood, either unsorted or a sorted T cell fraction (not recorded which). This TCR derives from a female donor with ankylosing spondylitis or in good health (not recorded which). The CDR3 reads CASRLRTGSSPLHF. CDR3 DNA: TGTGCCAGCCGCCTAAGGACAGGGTCTTCACCCCTCCACTTT. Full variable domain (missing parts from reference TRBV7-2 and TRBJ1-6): GAGVSQSPSNKVTEKGKDVELRCDPISGHTALYWYRQSLGQGLEFLIYFQGNSAPDKSGLPSDRFSAERTGGSVSTLTIQRTQQEDSAVYLCASRLRTGSSPLHFGNGTRLTVT.